This T cell receptor beta chain was obtained from a study of vaccination effects on CD4 cells after COVID-19. Profiling relied on immunoSEQ multiplex PCR, and the TCRdb table lists in-frame clones only, not all of them. Of 25,000 or so clones in the sample, about 72% were seen once. Whole-study results and caveats: After vaccination of healthy people, only 1 of 255 vaccine-induced clones cross-reacted with common cold coronaviruses.

CDR3 length equals 16 residues. Germline V gene data show CDR1 as LNHDA and CDR2 as SQIVND (reference sequence). V lost 5 bases to trimming and J lost 12 bases; unmatched junction nucleotides: 16. Within the ViraFEST assay, antigen-specific CD4+ T cells underwent expansion with viral peptide pools prior to sequencing. Around day 10 of culture, CD4+ T cells were separated out. Vaccine recipients lacked prior SARS-CoV-2 infection and had negative nucleocapsid antibodies. Comments on this clone: Antigen: not known.

V gene TRBV19 combines with J gene TRBJ1-2; 12 bases map to TRBD1. The TCR originated in a human donor who received a COVID-19 vaccine. Sequencing used CD4+ T cells from PBMCs cultured with HCoV-OC43 spike peptides, obtained before COVID-19 vaccination. Described subset: HCoV-OC43 spike overlapping peptide pool stimulation. This CDR3 is CASSPTSRDRGPSDTF. CDR3 coding DNA: TGTGCCAGTAGTCCAACCAGCCGGGACAGGGGGCCTTCTGACACCTTC.